This note documents a single T cell receptor (beta chain) sequence. This record comes from a study of OX40 agonist ivuxolimab in advanced cancers. The ends were cut back, 3 bases at V and 0 bases at J, with 6 bases in the middle. The CDR3 totals 14 residues. Per the germline V gene, CDR1 is SGHVS and CDR2 is FNYEAQ. Produced via immunoSEQ multiplex PCR; TCRdb's table is partial and in-frame only. Of tens of thousands of clones listed, roughly 85% were seen once; the top ten hold around 0.88%. Specimen: CD4+ or CD8+ T cells sorted from blood, collected in a trial of the OX40 agonist ivuxolimab. The receptor was isolated from an adult with an advanced solid tumor such as melanoma, head and neck, liver or kidney cancer. The rearrangement joins TRBV7-6 to TRBJ2-1, with D hard to call. CDR3 DNA sequence: TGTGCCAGCAGCTTCTTTAGCTCCTACAATGAGCAGTTCTTC. Protein sequence: CASSFFSSYNEQFF.